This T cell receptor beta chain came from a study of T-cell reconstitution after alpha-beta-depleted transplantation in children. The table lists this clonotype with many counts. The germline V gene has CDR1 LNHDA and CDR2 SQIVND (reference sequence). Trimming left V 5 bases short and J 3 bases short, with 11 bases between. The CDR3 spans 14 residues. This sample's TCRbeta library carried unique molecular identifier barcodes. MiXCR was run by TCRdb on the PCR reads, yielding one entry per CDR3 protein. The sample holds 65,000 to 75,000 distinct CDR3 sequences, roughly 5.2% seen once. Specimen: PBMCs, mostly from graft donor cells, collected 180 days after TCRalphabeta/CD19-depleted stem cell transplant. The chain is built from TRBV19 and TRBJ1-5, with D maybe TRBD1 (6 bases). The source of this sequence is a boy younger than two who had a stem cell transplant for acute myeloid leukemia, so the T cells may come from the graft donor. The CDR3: CASSAGQSNQPQHF. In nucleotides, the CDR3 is TGTGCCAGTAGTGCTGGACAGTCCAATCAGCCCCAGCATTTT.